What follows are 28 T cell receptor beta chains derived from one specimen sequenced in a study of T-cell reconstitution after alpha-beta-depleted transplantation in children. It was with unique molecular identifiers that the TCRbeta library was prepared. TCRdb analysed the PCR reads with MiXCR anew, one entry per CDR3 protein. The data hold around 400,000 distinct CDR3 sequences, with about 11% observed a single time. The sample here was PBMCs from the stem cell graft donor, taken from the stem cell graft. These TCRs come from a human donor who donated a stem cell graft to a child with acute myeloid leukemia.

The CDR3 loop is CSANGHVPYNEQFF. For the CDR3, the DNA is TGCAGTGCAAATGGACACGTACCATACAATGAGCAGTTCTTC. This chain links TRBV20-1 with TRBJ2-1; tentatively, D is TRBD1 (5 bases). The CDR3 is 14 residues long. Deletions cut 6 bases from V and 4 bases from J, with 16 bases between. Germline lookup yields CDR1 DFQATT and CDR2 SNEGSKA (reference sequence).

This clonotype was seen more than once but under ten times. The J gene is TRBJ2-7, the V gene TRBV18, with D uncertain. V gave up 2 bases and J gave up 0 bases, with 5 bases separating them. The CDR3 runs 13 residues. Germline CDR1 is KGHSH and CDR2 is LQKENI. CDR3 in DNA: TGTGCCAGCTCACCAGTGCCCTCCTACGAGCAGTACGTC. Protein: CASSPVPSYEQYV.

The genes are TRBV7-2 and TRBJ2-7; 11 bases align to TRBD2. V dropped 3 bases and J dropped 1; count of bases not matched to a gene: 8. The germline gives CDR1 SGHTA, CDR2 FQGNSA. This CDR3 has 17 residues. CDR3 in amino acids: CASSFRPGLAASYEQYF. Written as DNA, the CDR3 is TGTGCCAGCAGCTTCAGACCGGGACTAGCGGCGTCCTACGAGCAGTACTTC.

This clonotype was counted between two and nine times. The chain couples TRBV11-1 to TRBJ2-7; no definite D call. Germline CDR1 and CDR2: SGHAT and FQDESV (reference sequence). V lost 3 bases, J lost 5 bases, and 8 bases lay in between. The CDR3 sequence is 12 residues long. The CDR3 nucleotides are TGTGCCAGCAGCTTTGCGTCCCACGAGCAGTACTTC. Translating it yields CASSFASHEQYF.

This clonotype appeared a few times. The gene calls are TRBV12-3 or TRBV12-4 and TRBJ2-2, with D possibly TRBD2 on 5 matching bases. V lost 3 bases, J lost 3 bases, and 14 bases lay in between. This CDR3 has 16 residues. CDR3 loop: CASSFLKRGYTGELFF. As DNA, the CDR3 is TGTGCCAGCAGTTTTTTGAAACGGGGTTACACCGGGGAGCTGTTTTTT.

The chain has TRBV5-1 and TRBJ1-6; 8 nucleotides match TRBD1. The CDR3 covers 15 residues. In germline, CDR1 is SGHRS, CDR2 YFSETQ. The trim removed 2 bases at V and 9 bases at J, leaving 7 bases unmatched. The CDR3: CASSFGQGKSSPLHF. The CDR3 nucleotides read TGCGCCAGCAGCTTTGGACAGGGCAAGAGTTCACCCCTCCACTTT.

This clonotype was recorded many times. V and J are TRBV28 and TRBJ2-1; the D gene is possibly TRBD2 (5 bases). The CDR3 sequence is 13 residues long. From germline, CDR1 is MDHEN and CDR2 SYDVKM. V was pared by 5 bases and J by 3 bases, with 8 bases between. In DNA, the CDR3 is TGTGCCAGCAGTGGGAGAAACTACAATGAGCAGTTCTTC. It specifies CASSGRNYNEQFF.

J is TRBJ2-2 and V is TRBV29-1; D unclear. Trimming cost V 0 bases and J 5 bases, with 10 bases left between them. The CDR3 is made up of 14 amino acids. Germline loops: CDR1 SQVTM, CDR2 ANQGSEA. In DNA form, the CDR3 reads TGCAGCGTTGAAGATGGGCTTGGTACCGGGGAGCTGTTTTTT. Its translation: CSVEDGLGTGELFF.

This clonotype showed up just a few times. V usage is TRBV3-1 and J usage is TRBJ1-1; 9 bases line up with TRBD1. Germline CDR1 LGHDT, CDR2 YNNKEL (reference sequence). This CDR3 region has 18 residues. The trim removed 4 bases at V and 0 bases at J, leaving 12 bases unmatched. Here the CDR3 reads CASSPVPGQGTLNTEAFF. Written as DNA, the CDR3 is TGTGCCAGCAGCCCTGTCCCGGGACAGGGAACCTTGAACACTGAAGCTTTCTTT.

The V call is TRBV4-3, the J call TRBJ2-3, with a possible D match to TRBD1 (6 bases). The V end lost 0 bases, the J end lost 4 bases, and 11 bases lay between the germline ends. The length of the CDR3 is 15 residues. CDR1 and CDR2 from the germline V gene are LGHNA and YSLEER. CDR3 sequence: CASSQDYRVADTQYF. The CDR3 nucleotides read TGCGCCAGCAGCCAAGATTACAGGGTGGCAGATACGCAGTATTTT.

CDR3 in DNA: TGCAGTGCTATAAGCTGGACGGGGGGCGTTAACAATGAGCAGTTCTTC. Its translation: CSAISWTGGVNNEQFF. The gene calls are TRBV20-1 and TRBJ2-1; the D gene is possibly TRBD2 (7 bases). The germline V and J ends were trimmed by 4 bases and 5 bases, with 21 bases remaining between them. This CDR3 comprises 16 residues. Germline CDR1 is DFQATT and CDR2 is SNEGSKA (reference sequence).

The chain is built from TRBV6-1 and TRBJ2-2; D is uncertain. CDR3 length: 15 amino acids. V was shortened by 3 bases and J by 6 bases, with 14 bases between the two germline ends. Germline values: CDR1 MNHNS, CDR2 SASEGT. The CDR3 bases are TGTGCCAGCAGTGACGACGCTTTTGCGGCCGGGGAGCTGTTTTTT. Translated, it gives CASSDDAFAAGELFF.

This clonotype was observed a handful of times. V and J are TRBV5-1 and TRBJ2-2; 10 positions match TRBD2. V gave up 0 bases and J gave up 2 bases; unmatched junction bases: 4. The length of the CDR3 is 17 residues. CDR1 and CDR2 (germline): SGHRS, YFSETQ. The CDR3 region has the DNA TGCGCCAGCAGCTTGGGCCGACTAGCGGGCAACACCGGGGAGCTGTTTTTT. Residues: CASSLGRLAGNTGELFF.

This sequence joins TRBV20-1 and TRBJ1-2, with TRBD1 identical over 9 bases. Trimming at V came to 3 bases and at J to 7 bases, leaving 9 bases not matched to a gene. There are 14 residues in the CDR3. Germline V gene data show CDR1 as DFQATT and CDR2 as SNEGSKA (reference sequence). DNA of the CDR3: TGCAGTGCTAGGTTGGGGGACAGGGACGGTGGCTACACCTTC. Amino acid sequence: CSARLGDRDGGYTF.

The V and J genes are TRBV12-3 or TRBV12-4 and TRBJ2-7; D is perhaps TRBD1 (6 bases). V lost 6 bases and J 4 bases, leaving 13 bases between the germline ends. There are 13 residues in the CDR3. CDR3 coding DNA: TGTGCCAGCAGGCAAACCGGGACATACGAGCAGTACTTC. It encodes CASRQTGTYEQYF.

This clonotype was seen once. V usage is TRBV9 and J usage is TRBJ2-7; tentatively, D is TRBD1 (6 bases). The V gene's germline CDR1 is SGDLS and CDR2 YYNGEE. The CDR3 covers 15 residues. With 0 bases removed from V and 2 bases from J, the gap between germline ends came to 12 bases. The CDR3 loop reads CASSVEGDLAYEQYF. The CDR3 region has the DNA TGTGCCAGCAGCGTAGAGGGGGACCTAGCCTACGAGCAGTACTTC. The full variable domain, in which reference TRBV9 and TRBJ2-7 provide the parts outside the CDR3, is DSGVTQTPKHLITATGQRVTLRCSPRSGDLSVYWYQQSLDQGLQFLIQYYNGEERAKGNILERFSAQQFPDLHSELNLSSLELGDSALYFCASSVEGDLAYEQYFGPGTRLTVT.

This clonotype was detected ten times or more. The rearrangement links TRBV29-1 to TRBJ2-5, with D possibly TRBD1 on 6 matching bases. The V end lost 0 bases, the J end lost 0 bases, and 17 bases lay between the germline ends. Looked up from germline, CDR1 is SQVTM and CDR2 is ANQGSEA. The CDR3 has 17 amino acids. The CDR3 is CSVEDIRDTQYQETQYF. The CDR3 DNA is TGCAGCGTTGAAGATATCCGGGACACCCAGTACCAAGAGACCCAGTACTTC.

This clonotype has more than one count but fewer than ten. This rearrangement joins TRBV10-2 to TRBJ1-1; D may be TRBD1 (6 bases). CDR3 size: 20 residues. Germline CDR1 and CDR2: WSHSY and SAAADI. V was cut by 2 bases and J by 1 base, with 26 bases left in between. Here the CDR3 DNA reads TGCGCCAGCAGTGAGACACCACCGGGACTAAGGGGGAGAACGAACACTGAAGCTTTCTTT. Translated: CASSETPPGLRGRTNTEAFF.

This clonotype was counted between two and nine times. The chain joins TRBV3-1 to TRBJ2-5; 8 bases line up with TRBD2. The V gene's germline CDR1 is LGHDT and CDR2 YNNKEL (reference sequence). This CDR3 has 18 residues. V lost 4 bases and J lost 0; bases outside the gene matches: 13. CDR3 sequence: CASSLGGSGREYQETQYF. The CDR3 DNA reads TGTGCCAGCAGCCTAGGGGGGAGCGGGAGAGAGTACCAAGAGACCCAGTACTTC.

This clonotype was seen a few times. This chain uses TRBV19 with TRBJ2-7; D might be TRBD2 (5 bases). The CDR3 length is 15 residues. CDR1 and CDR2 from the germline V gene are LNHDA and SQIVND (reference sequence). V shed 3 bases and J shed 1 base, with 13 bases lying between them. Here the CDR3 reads CASSIGLAVSYEQYF. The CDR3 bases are TGTGCCAGTAGTATTGGCCTAGCTGTGTCCTACGAGCAGTACTTC. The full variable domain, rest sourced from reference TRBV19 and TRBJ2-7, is DGGITQSPKYLFRKEGQNVTLSCEQNLNHDAMYWYRQDPGQGLRLIYYSQIVNDFQKGDIAEGYSVSREKKESFPLTVTSAQKNPTAFYLCASSIGLAVSYEQYFGPGTRLTVT.

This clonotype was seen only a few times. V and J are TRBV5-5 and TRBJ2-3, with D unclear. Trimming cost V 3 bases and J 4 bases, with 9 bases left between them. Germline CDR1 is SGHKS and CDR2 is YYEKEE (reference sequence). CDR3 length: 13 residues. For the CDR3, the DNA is TGTGCCAGCAGCTCAATGTCGGCAGATACGCAGTATTTT. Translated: CASSSMSADTQYF.

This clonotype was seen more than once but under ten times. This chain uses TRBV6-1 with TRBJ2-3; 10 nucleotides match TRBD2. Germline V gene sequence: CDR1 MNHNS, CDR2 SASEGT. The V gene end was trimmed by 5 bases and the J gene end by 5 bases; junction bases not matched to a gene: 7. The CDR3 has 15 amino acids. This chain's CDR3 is CASSPLAGFRDTQYF. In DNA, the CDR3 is TGTGCCAGCAGTCCACTAGCGGGGTTCAGAGATACGCAGTATTTT.

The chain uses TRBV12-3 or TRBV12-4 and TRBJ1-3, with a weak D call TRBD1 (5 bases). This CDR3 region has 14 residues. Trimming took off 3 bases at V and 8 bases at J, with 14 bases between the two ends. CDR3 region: CASSFLAAGDTIYF. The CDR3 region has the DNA TGTGCCAGCAGTTTTTTGGCGGCGGGGGACACCATATATTTT.

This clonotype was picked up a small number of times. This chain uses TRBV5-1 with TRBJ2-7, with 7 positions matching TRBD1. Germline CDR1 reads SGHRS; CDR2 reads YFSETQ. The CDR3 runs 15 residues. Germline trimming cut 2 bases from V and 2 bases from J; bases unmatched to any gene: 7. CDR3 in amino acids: CASSLAGTETYEQYF. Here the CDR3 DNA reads TGCGCCAGCAGCTTAGCCGGGACAGAAACCTACGAGCAGTACTTC.

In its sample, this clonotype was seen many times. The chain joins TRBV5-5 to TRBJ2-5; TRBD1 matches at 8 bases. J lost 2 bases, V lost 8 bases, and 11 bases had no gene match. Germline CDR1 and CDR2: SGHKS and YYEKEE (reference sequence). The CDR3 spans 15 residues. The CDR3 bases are TGTGCCAGTTGGATGGGACAGGCGACTCAAGAGACCCAGTACTTC. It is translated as CASWMGQATQETQYF. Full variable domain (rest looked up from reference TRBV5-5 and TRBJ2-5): DAGVTQSPTHLIKTRGQQVTLRCSPISGHKSVSWYQQVLGQGPQFIFQYYEKEERGRGNFPDRFSARQFPNYSSELNVNALLLGDSALYLCASWMGQATQETQYFGPGTRLLVL.

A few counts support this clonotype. The CDR3 bases are TGCAGCGTTGAAGATTACGGATCCTATGGCTACACCTTC. Protein sequence: CSVEDYGSYGYTF. The genes are TRBV29-1 and TRBJ1-2; D uncertain. Trimming took 0 bases from V and 4 from J, leaving 9 bases between them. Germline assignment: CDR1 SQVTM and CDR2 ANQGSEA. The CDR3 is made up of 13 amino acids.

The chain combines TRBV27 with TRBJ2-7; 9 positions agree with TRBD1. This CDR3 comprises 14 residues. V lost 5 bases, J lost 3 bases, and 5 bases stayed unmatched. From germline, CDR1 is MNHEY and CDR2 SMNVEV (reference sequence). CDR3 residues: CASSTGQGNYEQYF. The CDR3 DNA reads TGTGCCAGCAGTACGGGACAGGGAAACTACGAGCAGTACTTC.

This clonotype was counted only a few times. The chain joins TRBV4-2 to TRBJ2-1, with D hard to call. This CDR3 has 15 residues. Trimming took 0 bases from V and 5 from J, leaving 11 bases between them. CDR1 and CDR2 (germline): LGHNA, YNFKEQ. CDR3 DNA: TGTGCCAGCAGCCAAGATCCGGCTAGGAACAATGAGCAGTTCTTC. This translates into CASSQDPARNNEQFF.